Given below is one T cell receptor beta chain in context. The antigen is unknown. Germline loops: CDR1 SGHTA, CDR2 FQGNSA. The junction had 2 bases not matched to a gene; V was cut back by 4 bases and J by 1 base. The CDR3 length is 14 residues. The sample comes from a study of vaccination effects on CD4 cells after COVID-19. Data came from immunoSEQ multiplex PCR; TCRdb stores just in-frame clones and leaves some out. The table records under 35,000 clones, more than 65% of them present only once. Before sequencing, viral peptide pools were used by the ViraFEST assay to expand antigen-specific CD4+ T cells. At the end of about ten days of culture, CD4+ T cells were isolated. Vaccine administered to participants consisted of two doses of either BNT162b2 or mRNA-1273.

Sequencing was performed on CD4+ T cells from PBMCs cultured with HCoV-NL63 spike peptides, taken after COVID-19 vaccination. The receptor's source is a human donor who received a COVID-19 vaccine. The chain joins TRBV7-2 to TRBJ1-1; 8 bases match TRBD1. The CDR3 loop reads CASSWTGRNTEAFF. DNA of the CDR3: TGTGCCAGCAGCTGGACAGGGAGGAACACTGAAGCTTTCTTT.